A selection of T cell receptor beta chains follows, all from one sample in a study of blood T cells in healthy people across ages. From the 5' RACE reads, TCRdb called clonotypes with MiXCR, one entry per CDR3 protein. The sample yields some 900,000 distinct CDR3 sequences, more than 25% seen once. The sequencing sample was made of blood. The receptor set was obtained from a woman aged 80 or over in good health. CDR3s include the opening cysteine and the closing phenylalanine or tryptophan. A D gene is named only where the DNA matches it firmly. The size of a clone is reported for some rows only, either as once, few or many, or as a class for expanded clones.

J	length	size	D	V	CDR3	DNA
TRBJ2-7	15	once	.	TRBV7-8	CASSGGGFSSYEQYF	TGTGCCAGCAGCGGAGGGGGGTTTAGCTCCTACGAGCAGTACTTC
TRBJ1-5	11	.	.	TRBV10-3	CAISAGGDQHF	TGTGCCATCAGTGCCGGGGGGGACCAGCATTTT
TRBJ1-6	14	.	.	TRBV20-1	CSAEARRQGSPLHF	TGCAGTGCCGAGGCCAGGAGGCAAGGTTCACCCCTCCACTTT
TRBJ1-6	14	.	TRBD1	TRBV25-1	CASSDGTGQSPLHF	TGTGCCAGCAGTGACGGGACAGGGCAATCACCCCTCCACTTT
TRBJ2-2	13	many	.	TRBV27	CASTGQNTGELFF	TGTGCCAGCACGGGACAAAACACCGGGGAGCTGTTTTTT
TRBJ2-1	15	few	.	TRBV9	CASSVGGRYRDEQFF	TGTGCCAGCAGCGTTGGAGGACGGTATAGGGATGAGCAGTTCTTC
TRBJ2-1	15	.	.	TRBV6-5	CASSYSIRTTNEQFF	TGTGCCAGCAGTTACTCGATCAGGACCACCAATGAGCAGTTCTTC
TRBJ2-3	15	.	TRBD2	TRBV12-3/TRBV12-4	CASSLVTSGEDTQYF	TGTGCCAGCAGTTTAGTAACTAGCGGGGAAGATACGCAGTATTTT
TRBJ2-5	14	.	.	TRBV9	CASNGGPGQETRFF	TGTGCCAGCAACGGGGGGCCTGGTCAAGAGACCCGGTTCTTC
TRBJ2-1	16	many	.	TRBV5-1	CASSLVPPGQGNEQFF	TGCGCCAGCAGCTTGGTCCCGCCAGGGCAGGGGAATGAGCAGTTCTTC
TRBJ2-6	19	many	TRBD1	TRBV28	CASSSRRDRGVSGANVLTF	TGTGCCAGCAGTTCTCGGAGGGACAGGGGAGTCTCTGGGGCCAACGTCCTGACTTTC
TRBJ1-1	12	few	.	TRBV20-1	CSARRGQAEAFF	TGCAGTGCTAGAAGGGGACAAGCTGAAGCTTTCTTT
TRBJ2-1	15	few	TRBD2	TRBV6-2/TRBV6-3	CASRRSGTNAIMQFF	TGTGCCAGCAGACGAAGCGGGACTAACGCTATTATGCAGTTCTTC
TRBJ1-4	16	few	.	TRBV11-2	CASRRQARGTNEKLFF	TGTGCCAGCAGGAGACAGGCTCGTGGAACTAATGAAAAACTGTTTTTT
TRBJ1-2	15	many	.	TRBV12-3/TRBV12-4	CASSVVAALSYGYTF	TGTGCCAGCAGTGTGGTGGCGGCGCTGAGTTATGGCTACACCTTC
TRBJ2-2	16	.	TRBD2	TRBV9	CASSGPGGAETGELFF	TGTGCCAGCAGCGGCCCCGGGGGGGCGGAGACCGGGGAGCTGTTTTTT
TRBJ2-1	13	many	.	TRBV7-2	CASSFRALNEQFF	TGTGCCAGCAGCTTCCGGGCCCTCAATGAGCAGTTCTTC
TRBJ1-1	14	.	.	TRBV20-1	CSAREENQGLNAFF	TGCAGTGCTAGAGAGGAGAATCAGGGGCTGAACGCTTTCTTT
TRBJ2-5	14	many	.	TRBV12-3/TRBV12-4	CASSLPGAQETQYF	TGTGCCAGCAGTTTACCAGGGGCCCAAGAGACCCAGTACTTC
TRBJ2-1	16	.	TRBD2	TRBV20-1	CSARVAGGFSYNEQFF	TGCAGTGCTAGGGTAGCGGGGGGCTTCTCCTACAATGAGCAGTTCTTC
TRBJ2-2	16	.	TRBD1	TRBV29-1	CSVEETPGQDTGELFF	TGCAGCGTTGAAGAGACACCGGGACAGGACACCGGGGAGCTGTTTTTT
TRBJ2-1	13	.	.	TRBV20-1	CSARPIDRSEQFF	TGCAGTGCTAGACCGATCGACAGGAGTGAGCAGTTCTTC
TRBJ2-1	17	many	TRBD2	TRBV7-2	CASSFDGLAGGGGEQFF	TGTGCCAGCAGCTTTGACGGACTAGCGGGGGGAGGGGGTGAGCAGTTCTTC
TRBJ2-7	16	.	TRBD1	TRBV11-3	CASSLGARTGEFEQYF	TGTGCCAGCAGCTTAGGGGCCCGGACAGGGGAGTTCGAGCAGTACTTC
TRBJ2-3	15	many	.	TRBV10-3	CAISEGDRITDTQYF	TGTGCCATCAGTGAAGGGGATAGGATCACAGATACGCAGTATTTT
TRBJ2-1	14	.	TRBD2	TRBV7-2	CASRQAGGPDEQFF	TGTGCCAGCAGACAAGCGGGAGGTCCGGATGAGCAGTTCTTC
TRBJ2-1	17	few	TRBD2	TRBV9	CASSENRGGGSYNEQFF	TGTGCCAGCAGCGAGAACCGGGGCGGGGGCTCCTACAATGAGCAGTTCTTC
TRBJ1-1	9	.	.	TRBV20-1	CSARDRDFF	TGCAGTGCTAGAGATCGCGATTTCTTT
TRBJ2-3	15	.	TRBD2	TRBV12-3/TRBV12-4	CASSPQRGSADVQYF	TGTGCCAGCAGTCCTCAGCGGGGGAGCGCAGATGTGCAGTATTTT
TRBJ2-7	14	many	TRBD1	TRBV7-9	CASSATGRVSEQYF	TGTGCCAGCAGCGCGACAGGGCGAGTAAGCGAGCAGTACTTC
TRBJ2-1	16	many	TRBD2	TRBV7-2	CASSSRTSGVYNEQFF	TGTGCCAGCAGCTCTAGGACTAGCGGCGTATACAATGAGCAGTTCTTC
TRBJ2-7	14	many	.	TRBV10-3	CAIGSASSSYEQYF	TGTGCCATCGGATCCGCCAGTAGCTCCTACGAGCAGTACTTC
TRBJ2-3	13	few	.	TRBV2	CASSEAPGDTQYF	TGTGCCAGCAGTGAGGCCCCAGGGGATACGCAGTATTTT
TRBJ2-5	13	many	.	TRBV27	CASSSRPQETQYF	TGTGCCAGCAGTTCCCGCCCACAAGAGACCCAGTACTTC
TRBJ1-1	14	few	.	TRBV5-1	CASSPNREGNEAFF	TGCGCCAGCAGCCCGAACAGGGAAGGAAATGAAGCTTTCTTT
TRBJ1-2	12	once	.	TRBV6-6	CANTRWGGDYTF	TGTGCCAACACCAGGTGGGGGGGTGACTACACCTTC
TRBJ2-5	18	.	TRBD1	TRBV27	CASSPLPGQGRGQETQYF	TGTGCCAGCAGTCCCCTCCCCGGACAGGGGAGAGGGCAAGAGACCCAGTACTTC
TRBJ2-3	14	many	TRBD2	TRBV20-1	CSARGTSGEDTQYF	TGCAGTGCTAGAGGGACTAGCGGGGAAGATACGCAGTATTTT
TRBJ1-6	15	many	.	TRBV12-3/TRBV12-4	CASSLVGANNSPLHF	TGTGCCAGCAGTTTAGTGGGGGCGAATAATTCACCCCTCCACTTT
TRBJ2-5	15	many	.	TRBV11-1	CASSLLSTHQETQYF	TGTGCCAGCAGCTTACTCTCGACCCACCAAGAGACCCAGTACTTC
TRBJ2-5	17	many	.	TRBV6-2/TRBV6-3	CASSYRLGGLEEETQYF	TGTGCCAGCAGTTACCGTCTCGGGGGGCTTGAGGAAGAGACCCAGTACTTC
TRBJ2-7	13	many	.	TRBV12-3/TRBV12-4	CASSSPPGSEQYF	TGTGCCAGCAGTTCGCCGCCGGGGAGTGAGCAGTACTTC
TRBJ2-7	13	many	TRBD2	TRBV29-1	CSVGGAKAYEQYF	TGCAGCGTCGGGGGGGCAAAGGCCTACGAGCAGTACTTC
TRBJ2-7	14	once	.	TRBV4-2	CASSQDPGGYEQYF	TGTGCCAGCAGCCAAGATCCAGGGGGGTACGAGCAGTACTTC
TRBJ1-6	11	few	TRBD1	TRBV28	CASRDGQGLHF	TGTGCCAGCAGAGACGGACAGGGCCTCCACTTT
TRBJ2-1	15	many	TRBD2	TRBV7-2	CASSRSGGLYNEQFF	TGTGCCAGCAGCCGTAGCGGGGGGCTATACAATGAGCAGTTCTTC
TRBJ2-5	14	many	.	TRBV9	CASSVDAREETQYF	TGTGCCAGCAGCGTAGATGCCAGGGAGGAGACCCAGTACTTC
TRBJ2-1	13	few	TRBD1	TRBV14	CASRDRVHNEQFF	TGTGCCAGCAGGGACAGGGTTCACAATGAGCAGTTCTTC
TRBJ2-7	14	.	.	TRBV7-9	CASSTQETSYEQYF	TGTGCCAGCAGCACACAAGAGACCTCCTACGAGCAGTACTTC
TRBJ2-4	15	many	TRBD1	TRBV28	CASSPGQVAKNIQYF	TGTGCCAGCAGTCCGGGACAGGTAGCCAAAAACATTCAGTACTTC